Listed here are 11 T cell receptor beta chains from one sample, sequenced in a study of human T cells and chemical hapten exposure (dated by TCRdb to the early 2020s). Taken with the paper, the label for time point translates to: patch test 3, about 24 weeks after DPC sensitization. Taken with the paper, the label for treatment or condition translates to: therapeutic diphenylcyclopropenone sensitization with weekly scalp DPC. Libraries were prepared through RACE. Instrument used: NextSeq 500. TCRdb ran its own pipeline on the public reads, namely fastp trimming at Q25 and MiXCR clone calling, and kept in-frame beta chains. Rows with one shared CDR3 protein collapse into an entry with the most common genes and DNA. This sample comprises about 90,000 distinct CDR3 sequences, 9.5% to 13% of them detected only once. Together, the top ten hold 1% to 1.2% of the sample. The sample here was whole blood, taken in connection with sensitization to the hapten diphenylcyclopropenone (DPC). The receptors originated from a woman aged 30 to 39 with alopecia areata. Some clones in this sample may be carry-over from other donors' samples.

The chain employs TRBV3-1 and TRBJ1-3; D unresolved. The germline CDR1 and CDR2 sequences are LGHDT and YNNKEL (reference sequence). Trimming took 4 bases from V and 0 from J, leaving 4 bases between them. The CDR3 spans 13 residues. As DNA, the CDR3 is TGTGCCAGCAGCCTGAACTCTGGAAACACCATATATTTT. Translated: CASSLNSGNTIYF.

This rearrangement joins TRBV5-5 to TRBJ2-3; D ambiguous. This CDR3 region has 12 residues. Germline V gene sequence: CDR1 SGHKS, CDR2 YYEKEE (reference sequence). V lost 9 bases, J lost 4 bases, and 12 bases lay in between. The CDR3 coding sequence is TGTGCCACTCCCCTACGGGCAGATACGCAGTATTTT. Amino acid sequence: CATPLRADTQYF.

This clonotype has a count of ten or more. The chain uses TRBV7-8 and TRBJ1-2; D not certain. V lost 5 bases to trimming and J lost 1 base, with 8 bases between them. The CDR3 is 13 amino acids. CDR1 is SGHVS, CDR2 FQNEAQ, per germline. The CDR3 sequence: CASSPGFNYGYTF. The CDR3 bases are TGTGCCAGCAGCCCAGGATTTAACTATGGCTACACCTTC.

This clonotype was detected many times. V is TRBV19 and J is TRBJ2-1; D possibly corresponds to TRBD1 (6 bases). Germline CDR1 is LNHDA and CDR2 is SQIVND (reference sequence). The CDR3 contains 14 residues. The V end lost 6 bases, the J end lost 5 bases, and 14 bases lay between the germline ends. The DNA for the CDR3 is TGTGCCAGTAGAGCGGAGAGGGGGAACAATGAGCAGTTCTTC. Amino acid sequence: CASRAERGNNEQFF.

This clonotype was detected only a few times. J is TRBJ2-1 and V is TRBV11-2; D may be TRBD2 (6 bases). Trimming shortened V by 3 bases and J by 4 bases, and 13 bases separated the two germline ends. From germline, CDR1 is SGHAT and CDR2 FQNNGV. CDR3 size: 15 residues. Here the CDR3 DNA reads TGTGCCAGCAGCTTTGGAGCGGGCGGTTACAATGAGCAGTTCTTC. As protein: CASSFGAGGYNEQFF.

The sample holds many counts of this clonotype. The chain joins TRBV30 to TRBJ2-6, with unresolved D. The CDR3 is made up of 17 amino acids. V was trimmed by 7 bases and J by 3 bases, leaving 22 bases between them. Per the germline V gene, CDR1 is GTSNPN and CDR2 is SVGIG (reference sequence). Here the CDR3 reads CAYSSIGKSDGANVLTF. The CDR3 DNA reads TGTGCCTACTCCTCGATCGGAAAGTCGGATGGGGCCAACGTCCTGACTTTC.

Ten or more counts support this clonotype. This chain joins TRBV28 and TRBJ1-4; weak D call: TRBD1 (5 bases). Between the trimmed V and J ends, which lost 5 bases and 6 bases, there was a span of 19 bases. CDR3 length: 16 residues. Germline-derived CDR1 and CDR2 are MDHEN and SYDVKM. The CDR3 sequence: CASSVPPGARDEKLFF. The CDR3 DNA reads TGTGCCAGCAGTGTGCCCCCCGGGGCTAGGGATGAAAAACTGTTTTTT.

This clonotype was seen at least ten times. The J gene is TRBJ1-1, the V gene TRBV6-6; D gene unclear. The CDR3 has 13 residues. Germline-derived CDR1 and CDR2 are MNHNY and SVGAGI (reference sequence). The germline V and J ends were trimmed by 3 bases and 3 bases, with 8 bases remaining between them. CDR3 bases: TGTGCCAGCAGTTATAGGAGGGACACTGAAGCTTTCTTT. Translating gives CASSYRRDTEAFF.

The chain has TRBV27 and TRBJ2-5; 12 nucleotides align to TRBD1. Per germline, CDR1 MNHEY and CDR2 SMNVEV (reference sequence). The CDR3 contains 14 residues. The J segment lost 6 bases and the V segment lost 8 bases, leaving 7 bases of the junction unmatched. CDR3 nucleotide sequence: TGTGCCAGCGGACGGGACAGGGGGCAACAGACCCAGTACTTC. It specifies CASGRDRGQQTQYF.

This sequence joins TRBV9 and TRBJ2-1, with TRBD1 matching over 8 bases. V was clipped by 0 bases and J by 3 bases; unmatched bases: 5. Germline-derived CDR1 and CDR2 are SGDLS and YYNGEE. The CDR3 spans 16 residues. CDR3 amino acids: CASSVAEDRDYNEQFF. The DNA for the CDR3 is TGTGCCAGCAGCGTAGCTGAGGACAGGGACTACAATGAGCAGTTCTTC.

This clonotype was found many times. The V and J genes are TRBV5-1 and TRBJ2-5; D is ambiguous. Germline-derived CDR1 and CDR2 are SGHRS and YFSETQ. V lost 2 bases and J lost 4, with 9 bases in between. The CDR3 has 13 residues. DNA of the CDR3: TGCGCCAGCAGCTTTAGGTTAGGAGAGACCCAGTACTTC. Translating gives CASSFRLGETQYF.